The clone carrying this T cell receptor beta chain was recorded only once. Its matching antigen is unknown. The record originates from a study of T cell responses to AZD1222 COVID-19 vaccine. The method was immunoSEQ multiplex PCR; TCRdb's version includes in-frame clones alone and lacks a portion of them. Here the sample spans around 130,000 clones, 89% being singletons. Study observations and caveats: Reports say nearly half of spike-specific TCRs go after unmutated variant regions. CD4 TCRs linked to vaccination spanned spike, dominating at 160-218 and 743-854. Sampled repertoires all dated from after the peak T cell response.

CDR1 SGHNT and CDR2 YENEEA come from the germline V gene. The V gene lost 1 base and the J gene lost 4 bases, with 8 bases spanning the gap. This CDR3 contains 13 residues. This clonotype was sampled from an adult in good health. The chain recombines TRBV11-3 with TRBJ2-7; D possibly corresponds to TRBD1 (5 bases). The specimen was peripheral blood, collected on day 0 of AZD1222 vaccination. CDR3 nucleotide sequence: TGTGCCAGCAGCTTAGGGGGCAAGTACGAGCAGTACTTC. Translated, it gives CASSLGGKYEQYF.